A selection of T cell receptor beta chains follows, all from one sample in a study of blood T cell repertoires in COVID-19. TCRdb's table, derived via immunoSEQ multiplex PCR, lists solely in-frame clones and lacks some. The sample contains roughly 16,000 clones, under 90% of which appear only once. Sequenced sample: peripheral blood. Receptors were obtained from a human donor with active COVID-19. The donor label of this sample is uncertain. The CDR3 runs from the conserved cysteine through the conserved F or W. D genes are given only for firm matches. Part of the rows lack a size; the others show once, few, many or a class for expanded clones.

TRBD2 - TRBJ2-3 TRBV7-2 TGTGCCAGCAGCTCGAGCGGGGGGGCCCCAGATACGCAGTATTTT CASSSSGGAPDTQYF
TRBD1 - TRBJ1-5 TRBV7-2 TGTGCCAGCAGCAAGGCCGGGACAGAGATCAATCAGCCCCAGCATTTT CASSKAGTEINQPQHF
- few TRBJ1-2 TRBV27 TGTGCCAGCAGCAAGCGCCTCTTGGAAGGCTACACCTTC CASSKRLLEGYTF
- - TRBJ1-1 TRBV5-3 TGTGCCAGAAGCTTGGAGCGCGATTCTCAGCATGAAGCTTTCTTT CARSLERDSQHEAFF
- - TRBJ1-4 TRBV4-2 TGTGCCAGCAGCCAAGTGGCAGGGTCTAATGAAAAACTGTTTTTT CASSQVAGSNEKLFF
TRBD2 - TRBJ2-5 TRBV9 TGTGCCAGCAGCGTAGGGCCGTTCCTAGCGGGGGGGCGACTACAAGAGACCCAGTACTTC CASSVGPFLAGGRLQETQYF
- - TRBJ2-7 TRBV18 TGTGCCAGCTCACCCGGAGGGGGCGTCCCATACGAGCAGTACTTC CASSPGGGVPYEQYF
TRBD1 - TRBJ1-1 TRBV24-1 TGTGCCACCAGTGACGCCAGGAAGGGGGCGAACACTGAAGCTTTCTTT CATSDARKGANTEAFF
TRBD2 - TRBJ2-7 TRBV27 TGTGCCAGCAGTTTAGACCCGGCGGGGGGTTCCTACGAGCAGTACTTC CASSLDPAGGSYEQYF
- - TRBJ2-7 TRBV29-1 TGCAGCGTTGCGGGGACTTTTGGGGTCAAGACTAACGAGCAGTACTTC CSVAGTFGVKTNEQYF
- few TRBJ1-4 TRBV7-9 TGTGCCAGCAGCCCCGGCGGCATCGAACTGTTTTTT CASSPGGIELFF
TRBD2 once TRBJ2-2 TRBV2 TGTGCCAGCAGTGAGGTAGCGGGGTACACCGGGGAGCTGTTTTTT CASSEVAGYTGELFF
- - TRBJ1-4 TRBV6-2/TRBV6-3 TGTGCCGGCAGTTACCGGGATAATGAAAAACTGTTTTTT CAGSYRDNEKLFF
TRBD2 - TRBJ2-3 TRBV6-4 TGTGCCAGCAGTGAGGGCGGGGGGACCACAGATACGCAGTATTTT CASSEGGGTTDTQYF
TRBD2 - TRBJ2-2 TRBV5-1 TGCGCCAGTTTCAGCGGGGGCTACACCGGGGAGCTGTTTTTT CASFSGGYTGELFF
- - TRBJ2-3 TRBV3-1/TRBV3-2 TGTGCCAGCAGCCAAGTTCGGAGGGGTTTTGCAGATACGCAGTATTTT CASSQVRRGFADTQYF
TRBD1 - TRBJ1-2 TRBV7-3 TGTGCCAGCAGCACCGGGACAGGGAGGGACTATGGCTACACCTTC CASSTGTGRDYGYTF
- - TRBJ1-1 TRBV18 TGTGCCAGCTCACCACTGGATCCTGGCGGGACTGAAGCTTTCTTT CASSPLDPGGTEAFF